The TCR beta chain described here comes from a study of post-analysis software for immune sequencing data (dated by TCRdb to between 2014 and 2016). For the study in its entirety: The recorded disease courses included relapsing-remitting, secondary progressive and progressive-relapsing multiple sclerosis, and some patients had no subtype annotation. A subset of samples was prepared in parallel using single-end sample barcoding, then pooled and co-amplified after Illumina adapter ligation. Patient repertoires were compared against 11 to 12 previously published healthy control repertoires from donors aged about 6 to 28 years. The full study reports these points: Patients showed significantly higher frequencies than controls for five TRBV segments, among them TRBV5-6, TRBV5-1 and TRBV20-1. When samples were clustered directly using the F measure, samples prepared in the same batch co-clustered strongly, which prompted a batch-effect correction. The control group was slightly older than the multiple sclerosis patient group. Significantly lower normalized Chao1 diversity was found in multiple sclerosis patients than in controls, suggesting substantial peripheral T-cell clonal expansion.

This clonotype was recorded at least ten times. Its antigen has not been determined. No qualities accompany the bases; no much larger clone lies one base away. The CDR3 holds 13 amino acids from the cysteine to the phenylalanine. Only the CDR3 DNA is retained, 39 bases long and in frame from the first base. The trim is 4 bases for V and 5 bases for J, with a gap of 10 bases between the germline ends. The germline V gene gives CDR1 as SGHRS and CDR2 as YFSETQ. TCR beta repertoires were profiled from peripheral blood of about a dozen young patients with multiple sclerosis to demonstrate the VDJtools post-analysis software. The multiple sclerosis patients were children and adolescents between about 6 and 16 years of age. Library preparation used PCR. Instrument used: Illumina HiSeq 2500. Unique molecular identifiers were incorporated into TCR beta cDNA libraries to reduce PCR and sequencing biases. Approximately 500,000 cDNA molecules were obtained per 1 to 10 million input T cells, so each molecule approximated one T cell. The patient libraries were prepared and sequenced with the same protocol used for the earlier healthy control dataset. Within a given batch, samples were prepared together, multiplexed and sequenced on the same HiSeq lane. From the authors' description of their analysis: Raw barcoded reads were processed with MIGEC, discarding single-read molecular identifier groups before consensus assembly and CDR3 extraction. Clonotype tables were post-analysed with VDJtools, and diversity was normalized by down-sampling all datasets to the smallest sample size. In repertoire overlap clustering, CDR3 amino acid sequences, but not nucleotide sequences, were matched to correct batch-related cross-sample contamination. The public reads were quality trimmed at Q25 with fastp and then assembled into clones with MiXCR by TCRdb, keeping productive beta chains. One record per CDR3 amino acid sequence lists the most common genes and DNA. These V and J calls rely on TCRdb rather than the paper's analysis. This sample comprises roughly 800,000 distinct CDR3 sequences, roughly 27% of them detected only once. Of the sample, under 0.7% falls within the top ten clones.

The sample taken for sequencing was blood. The TCR was taken from a girl aged 5-17 years with multiple sclerosis. Rearrangement joined TRBV5-1 to TRBJ2-1; TRBD1 could be the D gene, as 5 bases match. In nucleotides, the sequence is TGCGCCAGCAGCCTGGGGCCTGACAATGAGCAGTTCTTC. Its protein product is CASSLGPDNEQFF.